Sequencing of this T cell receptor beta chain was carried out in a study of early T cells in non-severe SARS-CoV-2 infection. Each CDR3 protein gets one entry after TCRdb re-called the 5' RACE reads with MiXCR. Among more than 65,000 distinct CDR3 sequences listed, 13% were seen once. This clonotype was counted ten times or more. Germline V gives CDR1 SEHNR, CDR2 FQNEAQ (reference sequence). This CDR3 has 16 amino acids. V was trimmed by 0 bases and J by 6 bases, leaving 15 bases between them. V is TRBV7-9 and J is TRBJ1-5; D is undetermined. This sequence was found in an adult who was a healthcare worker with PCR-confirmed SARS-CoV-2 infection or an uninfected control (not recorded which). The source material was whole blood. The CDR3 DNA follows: TGTGCCAGCAGCTTAGCAGGCGACTCCCGAGGTCAGCCCCAGCATTTT. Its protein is CASSLAGDSRGQPQHF. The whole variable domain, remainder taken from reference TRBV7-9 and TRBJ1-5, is DTGVSQNPRHKITKRGQNVTFRCDPISEHNRLYWYRQTLGQGPEFLTYFQNEAQLEKSRLLSDRFSAERPKGSFSTLEIQRTEQGDSAMYLCASSLAGDSRGQPQHFGDGTRLSIL.